This T cell receptor (beta chain) derives from a study of T cell changes during pregnancy in multiple sclerosis. This CDR3 is built from 16 residues. In germline, CDR1 is WNHNN, CDR2 SYGVQD (reference sequence). After removal of 2 bases from V and 4 bases from J, the junction contained 9 bases not matched to a gene. Sequencing was performed with immunoSEQ multiplex PCR; in TCRdb, only in-frame clones are kept and a portion is missing. The sample has approximately 44,000 clones; 80% to 95% are singletons. V and J are TRBV10-1 and TRBJ2-7; 9 bases map to TRBD1. This receptor was taken from a female donor with multiple sclerosis, enrolled in a pregnancy study. The sequenced sample was CD4+ T cells from peripheral blood mononuclear cells, obtained in the first trimester of pregnancy. CDR3 sequence reads: CASSERTGDPIYEQYF. The CDR3 DNA reads TGCGCCAGCAGTGAGAGGACAGGGGATCCCATATACGAGCAGTACTTC.